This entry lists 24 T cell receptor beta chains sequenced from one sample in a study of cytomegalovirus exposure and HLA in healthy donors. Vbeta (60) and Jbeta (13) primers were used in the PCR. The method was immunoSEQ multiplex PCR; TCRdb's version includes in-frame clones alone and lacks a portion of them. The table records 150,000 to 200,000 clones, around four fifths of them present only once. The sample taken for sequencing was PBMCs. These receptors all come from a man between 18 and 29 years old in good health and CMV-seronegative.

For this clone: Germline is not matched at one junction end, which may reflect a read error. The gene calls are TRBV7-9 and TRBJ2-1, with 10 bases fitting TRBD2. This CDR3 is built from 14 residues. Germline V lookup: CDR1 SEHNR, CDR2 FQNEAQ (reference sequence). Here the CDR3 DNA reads TGTTCCAGCAGAGCGGGAGGGTACTACAATGAGCAGTTCTTC. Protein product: CSSRAGGYYNEQFF.

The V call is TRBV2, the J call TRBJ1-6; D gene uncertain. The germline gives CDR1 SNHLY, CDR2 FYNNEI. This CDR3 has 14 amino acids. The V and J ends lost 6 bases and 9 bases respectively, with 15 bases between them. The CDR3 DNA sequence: TGTGCCAGCAGGGTTGGGGTAAGCGGTTCACCCCTCCACTTT. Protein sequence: CASRVGVSGSPLHF.

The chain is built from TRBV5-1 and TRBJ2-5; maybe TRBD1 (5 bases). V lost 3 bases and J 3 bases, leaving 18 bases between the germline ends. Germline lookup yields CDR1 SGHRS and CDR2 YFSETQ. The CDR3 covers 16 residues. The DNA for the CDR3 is TGCGCCAGCAGCTCGGCGCCAACAGGACCCGAAGAGACCCAGTACTTC. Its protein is CASSSAPTGPEETQYF.

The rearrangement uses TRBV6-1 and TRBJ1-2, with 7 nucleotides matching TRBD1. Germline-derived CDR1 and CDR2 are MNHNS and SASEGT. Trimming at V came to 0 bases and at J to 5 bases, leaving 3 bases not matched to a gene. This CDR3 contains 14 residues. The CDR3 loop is CASSEAEGAYGYTF. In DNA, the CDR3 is TGTGCCAGCAGTGAAGCTGAGGGGGCGTATGGCTACACCTTC.

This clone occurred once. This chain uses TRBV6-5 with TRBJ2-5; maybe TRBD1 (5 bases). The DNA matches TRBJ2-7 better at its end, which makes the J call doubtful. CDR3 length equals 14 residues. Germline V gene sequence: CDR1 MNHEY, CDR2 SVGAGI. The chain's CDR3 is CASSYEWGPYEQYF. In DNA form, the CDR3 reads TGTGCCAGCAGTTACGAATGGGGCCCCTACGAGCAGTACTTC.

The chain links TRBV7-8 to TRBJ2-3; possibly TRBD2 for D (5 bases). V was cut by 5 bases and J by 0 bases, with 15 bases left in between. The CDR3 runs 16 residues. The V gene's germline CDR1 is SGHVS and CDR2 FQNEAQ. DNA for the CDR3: TGTGCCAGCAGCCCACGGACTCTCCTGAGCACAGATACGCAGTATTTT. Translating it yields CASSPRTLLSTDTQYF.

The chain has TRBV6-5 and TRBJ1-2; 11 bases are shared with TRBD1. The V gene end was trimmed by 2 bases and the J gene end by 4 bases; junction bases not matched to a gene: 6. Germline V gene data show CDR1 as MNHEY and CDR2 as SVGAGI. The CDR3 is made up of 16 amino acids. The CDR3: CASSYPDRGLGYGYTF. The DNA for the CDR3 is TGTGCCAGCAGTTACCCGGACAGGGGGCTCGGCTATGGCTACACCTTC.

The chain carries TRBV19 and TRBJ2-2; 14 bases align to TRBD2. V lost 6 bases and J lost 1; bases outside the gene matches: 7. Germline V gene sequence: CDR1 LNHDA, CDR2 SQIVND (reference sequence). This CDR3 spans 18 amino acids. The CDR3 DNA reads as TGTGCCAGTAGGGGACCGGGACTAGCGGGAGTGAACACCGGGGAGCTGTTTTTT. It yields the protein CASRGPGLAGVNTGELFF. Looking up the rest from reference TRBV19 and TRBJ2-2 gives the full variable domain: DGGITQSPKYLFRKEGQNVTLSCEQNLNHDAMYWYRQDPGQGLRLIYYSQIVNDFQKGDIAEGYSVSREKKESFPLTVTSAQKNPTAFYLCASRGPGLAGVNTGELFFGEGSRLTVL.

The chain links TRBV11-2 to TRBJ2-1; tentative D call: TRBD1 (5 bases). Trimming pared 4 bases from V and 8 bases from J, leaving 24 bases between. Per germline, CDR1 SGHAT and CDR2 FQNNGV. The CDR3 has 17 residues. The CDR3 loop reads CASSSLQGRAGVHEQFF. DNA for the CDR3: TGTGCCAGCAGCTCCCTCCAGGGTCGGGCTGGAGTCCATGAGCAGTTCTTC.

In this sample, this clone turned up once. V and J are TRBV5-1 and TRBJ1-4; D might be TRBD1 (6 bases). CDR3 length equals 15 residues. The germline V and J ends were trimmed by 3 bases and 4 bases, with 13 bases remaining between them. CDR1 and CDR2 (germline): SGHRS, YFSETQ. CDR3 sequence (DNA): TGCGCCAGCAGCTCGCAGGGGCTTAATAATGAAAAACTGTTTTTT. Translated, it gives CASSSQGLNNEKLFF.

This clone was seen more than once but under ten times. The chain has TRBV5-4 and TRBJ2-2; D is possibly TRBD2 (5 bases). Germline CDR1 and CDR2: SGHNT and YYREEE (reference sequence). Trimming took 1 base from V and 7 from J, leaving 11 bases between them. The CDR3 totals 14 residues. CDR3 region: CASSLTSGYGELFF. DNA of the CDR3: TGTGCCAGCAGCTTGACCTCGGGGTACGGGGAGCTGTTTTTT.

CDR3 DNA: TGTGCCAGCAGCTTGGCCGGAGCCTGGACCTTC. Translating gives CASSLAGAWTF. The rearrangement joins TRBV5-7 to TRBJ1-2; D ambiguous. TRBV5-7 is an ORF for which the function is uncertain. Trimming left V 0 bases short and J 14 bases short, with 11 bases between. The CDR3 length is 11 residues.

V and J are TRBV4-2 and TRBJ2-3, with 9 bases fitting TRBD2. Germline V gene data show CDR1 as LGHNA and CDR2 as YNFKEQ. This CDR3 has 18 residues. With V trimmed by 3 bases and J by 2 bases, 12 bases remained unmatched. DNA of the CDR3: TGTGCCAGCAGCCAGGCGACTCCGGGACTAGCTCCCACAGATACGCAGTATTTT. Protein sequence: CASSQATPGLAPTDTQYF.

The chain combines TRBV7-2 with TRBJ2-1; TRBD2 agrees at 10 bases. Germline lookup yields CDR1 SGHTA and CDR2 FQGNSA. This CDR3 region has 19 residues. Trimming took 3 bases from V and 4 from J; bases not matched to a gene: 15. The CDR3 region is CASSLDTRASGRRYNEQFF. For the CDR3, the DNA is TGTGCCAGCAGCTTGGACACCCGGGCTAGCGGGAGACGGTACAATGAGCAGTTCTTC.

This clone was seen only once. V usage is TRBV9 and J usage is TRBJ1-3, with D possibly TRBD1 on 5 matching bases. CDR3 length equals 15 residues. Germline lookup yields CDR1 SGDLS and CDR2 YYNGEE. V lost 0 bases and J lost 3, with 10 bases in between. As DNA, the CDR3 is TGTGCCAGCAGCGTAGAAGGGGCTAATGGAAACACCATATATTTT. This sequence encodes CASSVEGANGNTIYF. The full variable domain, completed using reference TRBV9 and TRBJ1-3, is DSGVTQTPKHLITATGQRVTLRCSPRSGDLSVYWYQQSLDQGLQFLIQYYNGEERAKGNILERFSAQQFPDLHSELNLSSLELGDSALYFCASSVEGANGNTIYFGEGSWLTVV.

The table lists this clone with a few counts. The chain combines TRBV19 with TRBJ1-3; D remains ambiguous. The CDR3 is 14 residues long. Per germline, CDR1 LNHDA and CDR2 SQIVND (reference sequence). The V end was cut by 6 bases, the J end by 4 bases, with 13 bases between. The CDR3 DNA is TGTGCCAGTAGCCCACTAAACCCCGGAAACACCATATATTTT. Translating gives CASSPLNPGNTIYF. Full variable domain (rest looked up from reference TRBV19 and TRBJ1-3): DGGITQSPKYLFRKEGQNVTLSCEQNLNHDAMYWYRQDPGQGLRLIYYSQIVNDFQKGDIAEGYSVSREKKESFPLTVTSAQKNPTAFYLCASSPLNPGNTIYFGEGSWLTVV.

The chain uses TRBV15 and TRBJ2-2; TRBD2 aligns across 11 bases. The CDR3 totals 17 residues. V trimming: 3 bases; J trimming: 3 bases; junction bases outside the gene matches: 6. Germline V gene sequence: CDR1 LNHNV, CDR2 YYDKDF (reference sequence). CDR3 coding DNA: TGTGCCACCAGCAGTGAGGGACTAGCGGCTTACACCGGGGAGCTGTTTTTT. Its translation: CATSSEGLAAYTGELFF.

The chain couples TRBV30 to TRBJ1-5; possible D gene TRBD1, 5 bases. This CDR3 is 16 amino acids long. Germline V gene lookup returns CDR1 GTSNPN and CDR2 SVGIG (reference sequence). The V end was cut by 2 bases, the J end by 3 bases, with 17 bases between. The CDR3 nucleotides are TGTGCCTGGAGTCAAGGACACAGAATAAACAATCAGCCCCAGCATTTT. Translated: CAWSQGHRINNQPQHF.

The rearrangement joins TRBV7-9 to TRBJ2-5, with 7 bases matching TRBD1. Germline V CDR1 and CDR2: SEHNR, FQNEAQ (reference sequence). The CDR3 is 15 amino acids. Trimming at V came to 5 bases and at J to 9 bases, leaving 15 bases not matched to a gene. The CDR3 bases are TGTGCCAGCAGCACAGGGGATTTCAGTAGGGAGCCCCAGTACTTC. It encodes CASSTGDFSREPQYF. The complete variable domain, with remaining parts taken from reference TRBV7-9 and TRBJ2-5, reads DTGVSQNPRHKITKRGQNVTFRCDPISEHNRLYWYRQTLGQGPEFLTYFQNEAQLEKSRLLSDRFSAERPKGSFSTLEIQRTEQGDSAMYLCASSTGDFSREPQYFGPGTRLLVL.

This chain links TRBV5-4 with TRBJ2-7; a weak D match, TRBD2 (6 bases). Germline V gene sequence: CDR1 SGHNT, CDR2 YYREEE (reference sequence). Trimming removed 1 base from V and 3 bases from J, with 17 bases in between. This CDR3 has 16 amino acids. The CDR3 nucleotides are TGTGCCAGCAGCTTGTCGGCAGGAGGAGCGGGCTACGAGCAGTACTTC. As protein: CASSLSAGGAGYEQYF. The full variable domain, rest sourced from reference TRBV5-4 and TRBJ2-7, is ETGVTQSPTHLIKTRGQQVTLRCSSQSGHNTVSWYQQALGQGPQFIFQYYREEENGRGNFPPRFSGLQFPNYSSELNVNALELDDSALYLCASSLSAGGAGYEQYFGPGTRLTVT.

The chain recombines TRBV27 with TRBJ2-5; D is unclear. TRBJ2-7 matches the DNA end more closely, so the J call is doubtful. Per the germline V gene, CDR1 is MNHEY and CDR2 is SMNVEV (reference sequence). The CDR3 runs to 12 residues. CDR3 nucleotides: TGTGCCAGCAACGGGCCCGACTACGAGCAGTACTTC. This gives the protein CASNGPDYEQYF.

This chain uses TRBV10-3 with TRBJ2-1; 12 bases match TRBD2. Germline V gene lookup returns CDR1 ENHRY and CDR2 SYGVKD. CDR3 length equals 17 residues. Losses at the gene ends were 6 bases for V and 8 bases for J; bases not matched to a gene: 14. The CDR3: CAISPSLGLAGKDEQFF. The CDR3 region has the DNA TGTGCCATCAGCCCCTCACTCGGACTAGCGGGAAAAGATGAGCAGTTCTTC.

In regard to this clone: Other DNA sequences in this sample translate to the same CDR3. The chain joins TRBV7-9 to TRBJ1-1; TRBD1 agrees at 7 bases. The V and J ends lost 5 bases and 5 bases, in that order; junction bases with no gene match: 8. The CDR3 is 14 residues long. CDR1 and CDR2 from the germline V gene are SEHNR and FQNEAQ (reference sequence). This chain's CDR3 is CASSPGGFRTEAFF. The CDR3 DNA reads TGTGCCAGCAGCCCAGGGGGTTTTAGGACTGAAGCTTTCTTT.

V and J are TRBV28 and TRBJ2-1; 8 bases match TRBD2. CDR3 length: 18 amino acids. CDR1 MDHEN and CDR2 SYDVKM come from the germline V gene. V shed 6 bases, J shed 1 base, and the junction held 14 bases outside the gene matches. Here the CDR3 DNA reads TGTGCCAGCAGCCGACGATTCTTCGGGACTAGATCCTACAATGAGCAGTTCTTC. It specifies CASSRRFFGTRSYNEQFF.